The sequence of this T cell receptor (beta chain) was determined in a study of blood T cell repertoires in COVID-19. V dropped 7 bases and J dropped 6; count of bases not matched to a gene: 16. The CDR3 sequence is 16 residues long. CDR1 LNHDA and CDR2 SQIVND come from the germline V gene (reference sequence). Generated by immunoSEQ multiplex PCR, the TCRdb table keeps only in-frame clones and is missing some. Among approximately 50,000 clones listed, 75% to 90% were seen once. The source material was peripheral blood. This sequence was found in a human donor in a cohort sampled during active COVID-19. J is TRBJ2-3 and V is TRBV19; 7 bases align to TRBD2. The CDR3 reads CASTLSLARTEDTQYF. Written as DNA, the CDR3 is TGTGCCAGTACCCTATCACTAGCGCGGACGGAGGATACGCAGTATTTT.